The clone carrying this TCR beta chain turned up a few times. This sample is part of a study of PD-L1 blockade in urothelial cancer. Across the study: T cell content in blood samples showed a median of 141,255.

The repertoire was sequenced with immunoSEQ multiplex PCR; TCRdb's copy has only in-frame clones and lacks some. The sample lists some 84,000 clones, around 87% occurring once. Germline CDR1 SGHKS, CDR2 YYEKEE (reference sequence). V was trimmed by 3 bases and J by 0 bases, leaving 16 bases between them. The CDR3 sequence is 17 residues long. This TCR was sampled from an older woman with urothelial cancer. The input for sequencing was PBMCs, taken around atezolizumab (anti-PD-L1) treatment. This chain connects TRBV5-5 to TRBJ1-3; D possibly corresponds to TRBD1 (5 bases). This chain's CDR3 is CASSWDYDSFSGNTIYF. The CDR3 DNA sequence: TGTGCCAGCAGCTGGGACTATGACAGTTTCTCTGGAAACACCATATATTTT.